Each of the 26 T cell receptor beta chains below was sequenced from the same sample in a study of identical twins. MiXCR was run by TCRdb on the 5' RACE reads, yielding one entry per CDR3 protein. This table has about 720,000 distinct CDR3 sequences, less than 10% appearing once. A further study also used this sample, focusing on yellow fever vaccine responses in identical twins.

Sample: PBMCs. Receptor source: a woman under 30 in good health.

This clonotype was seen many times. This sequence joins TRBV24-1 and TRBJ2-2; 8 bases fit TRBD1. CDR1 KGHDR and CDR2 SFDVKD come from the germline V gene. The CDR3 totals 16 residues. With 3 bases clipped from V and 3 bases from J, the junction kept 5 bases outside the gene matches. The CDR3 bases are TGTGCCACCAGTGATCTCGACAGGGGCGACACCGGGGAGCTGTTTTTT. Its translation is CATSDLDRGDTGELFF.

The chain employs TRBV3-1 and TRBJ2-7, with unresolved D. Trimming pared 0 bases from V and 7 bases from J, leaving 13 bases between. Germline CDR1 is LGHDT and CDR2 is YNNKEL (reference sequence). The length of the CDR3 is 14 residues. CDR3 protein: CASSQDRLRNEQYF. The CDR3 bases are TGTGCCAGCAGCCAAGACCGGTTACGGAATGAGCAGTACTTC.

The chain is built from TRBV12-3 or TRBV12-4 and TRBJ1-1; unclear D gene. Between the trimmed V and J ends, which lost 6 bases and 6 bases, there was a span of 17 bases. This CDR3 has 14 amino acids. CDR3 in amino acids: CASRSWSKGSEAFF. Here the CDR3 DNA reads TGTGCCAGCAGATCCTGGTCCAAGGGCTCTGAAGCTTTCTTT.

This clonotype was picked up a small number of times. This chain uses TRBV5-1 with TRBJ1-6; D ambiguous. The V end was cut by 4 bases, the J end by 2 bases, with 19 bases between. Germline V gives CDR1 SGHRS, CDR2 YFSETQ. The CDR3 has 18 amino acids. The CDR3 spells CASSPGLRSGTYNSPLHF. The CDR3, as DNA: TGCGCCAGCAGCCCTGGACTGCGGTCGGGCACCTATAATTCACCCCTCCACTTT.

This clonotype was seen a handful of times. The chain links TRBV15 to TRBJ2-5; tentative D call: TRBD1 (5 bases). Between the trimmed V and J ends, which lost 1 base and 5 bases, there was a span of 14 bases. This CDR3 has 15 residues. Germline-derived CDR1 and CDR2 are LNHNV and YYDKDF (reference sequence). The CDR3 loop reads CATSRVRSGSETQYF. The CDR3 region has the DNA TGTGCCACCAGCAGAGTGAGGTCAGGGTCCGAGACCCAGTACTTC.

The rearrangement uses TRBV29-1 and TRBJ2-4; D gene uncertain. CDR1 is SQVTM and CDR2 is ANQGSEA in the germline V gene. Trimming left V 4 bases short and J 0 bases short, with 4 bases between. The CDR3 spans 12 residues. Here the CDR3 reads CSVALAKNIQYF. Written as DNA, the CDR3 is TGCAGCGTTGCACTAGCCAAAAACATTCAGTACTTC. Full variable domain (remainder filled in from reference TRBV29-1 and TRBJ2-4): SAVISQKPSRDICQRGTSLTIQCQVDSQVTMMFWYRQQPGQSLTLIATANQGSEATYESGFVIDKFPISRPNLTFSTLTVSNMSPEDSSIYLCSVALAKNIQYFGAGTRLSVL.

The chain employs TRBV20-1 and TRBJ2-1; possible D gene TRBD2, 5 bases. The CDR3 contains 14 residues. V lost 3 bases and J 6 bases, leaving 15 bases between the germline ends. Looked up from germline, CDR1 is DFQATT and CDR2 is SNEGSKA (reference sequence). The CDR3 sequence: CSASGLQSRNEQFF. CDR3 nucleotide sequence: TGCAGTGCTAGTGGACTTCAAAGTCGCAATGAGCAGTTCTTC.

This chain joins TRBV12-3 or TRBV12-4 and TRBJ2-7; possible D gene TRBD2, 7 bases. The CDR3 sequence is 14 residues long. Deletions cut 5 bases from V and 2 bases from J, with 13 bases between. In nucleotides, the CDR3 is TGTGCCAGCAGTGGGGAGGGGGGAACCTACGAGCAGTACTTC. This sequence encodes CASSGEGGTYEQYF.

There are a few counts of this clonotype. The gene calls are TRBV27 and TRBJ2-1, with D unresolved. CDR1 and CDR2 from the germline V gene are MNHEY and SMNVEV (reference sequence). Trimming shortened V by 3 bases and J by 10 bases, and 16 bases separated the two germline ends. The CDR3 consists of 14 residues. The CDR3 protein is CASSFEGAAVEQFF. Here the CDR3 DNA reads TGTGCCAGCAGTTTCGAAGGCGCGGCGGTCGAGCAGTTCTTC.

The chain uses TRBV27 and TRBJ2-7; 7 bases match TRBD1. This CDR3 is 13 amino acids long. V was clipped by 5 bases and J by 9 bases; unmatched bases: 10. The germline V gene encodes CDR1 MNHEY and CDR2 SMNVEV (reference sequence). The CDR3 loop reads CASSDPRQGWQYF. The CDR3 coding sequence is TGTGCCAGCAGTGACCCTAGACAGGGTTGGCAGTACTTC.

The chain joins TRBV28 to TRBJ2-1, with a tentative D call TRBD2 (5 bases). CDR1 MDHEN and CDR2 SYDVKM come from the germline V gene. This CDR3 is 13 amino acids long. V gave up 6 bases and J gave up 9 bases, with 15 bases separating them. The CDR3 sequence is CASSRGLVAEQFF. DNA for the CDR3: TGTGCCAGCAGCCGAGGGCTCGTAGCTGAGCAGTTCTTC.

This chain connects TRBV27 to TRBJ2-4; 8 positions agree with TRBD2. Trimming took 8 bases from V and 7 from J; bases not matched to a gene: 10. CDR1 is MNHEY and CDR2 is SMNVEV in the germline V gene (reference sequence). CDR3 length: 14 amino acids. CDR3 in amino acids: CASAHLGGENIQYF. CDR3 coding DNA: TGTGCCAGCGCCCACCTCGGGGGGGAGAACATTCAGTACTTC.

This clonotype was detected only a few times. The chain combines TRBV4-2 with TRBJ1-1; the D is unclear. V was clipped by 4 bases and J by 4 bases, with 10 bases between them. Per the germline V gene, CDR1 is LGHNA and CDR2 is YNFKEQ. The CDR3 is 13 amino acids. The CDR3 nucleotides read TGTGCCAGCAGCCTACCGAAGACCACTGAAGCTTTCTTT. Amino acid sequence: CASSLPKTTEAFF.

This clonotype occurred many times. At one end the junction does not follow the germline gene, possibly because of a read error. CDR3 bases: TGTGCCAGCAGCTTAGACACAGATACGCAGTATTTT. It translates to CASSLDTDTQYF. This sequence joins TRBV12-3 or TRBV12-4 and TRBJ2-3; the D is unclear. This CDR3 spans 12 amino acids.

This sequence joins TRBV7-9 and TRBJ2-3, with TRBD2 identical over 9 bases. V lost 3 bases to trimming and J lost 3 bases; unmatched junction nucleotides: 7. Germline V CDR1 and CDR2: SEHNR, FQNEAQ (reference sequence). The CDR3 is made up of 16 amino acids. This chain's CDR3 is CASSLDPSGMTDTQYF. Here the CDR3 DNA reads TGTGCCAGCAGCTTGGACCCTAGCGGGATGACAGATACGCAGTATTTT. The whole variable domain, filled in from reference TRBV7-9 and TRBJ2-3, reads DTGVSQNPRHKITKRGQNVTFRCDPISEHNRLYWYRQTLGQGPEFLTYFQNEAQLEKSRLLSDRFSAERPKGSFSTLEIQRTEQGDSAMYLCASSLDPSGMTDTQYFGPGTRLTVL.

The chain is built from TRBV12-5 and TRBJ1-2; no firm D call. Germline V CDR1 and CDR2: LGHNT, FRNRAP. The V end lost 1 base, the J end lost 6 bases, and 15 bases lay between the germline ends. This CDR3 region has 15 residues. CDR3: CASGLGGPERDGYTF. For the CDR3, the DNA is TGTGCTAGTGGTTTGGGCGGTCCTGAGAGGGATGGCTACACCTTC.

This chain connects TRBV20-1 to TRBJ2-7, with TRBD2 as a possible D gene (6 bases). The germline CDR1 and CDR2 sequences are DFQATT and SNEGSKA (reference sequence). V was clipped by 5 bases and J by 4 bases, with 24 bases between them. This CDR3 is 16 amino acids long. The CDR3: CSAPDLTGTVFYEQYF. The CDR3 DNA reads as TGCAGTGCTCCGGACCTTACCGGGACTGTATTTTACGAGCAGTACTTC.

This chain joins TRBV4-1 and TRBJ2-1; D not resolved. Between the trimmed V and J ends, which lost 3 bases and 8 bases, there was a span of 14 bases. Per germline, CDR1 MGHRA and CDR2 YSYEKL. CDR3 length: 14 amino acids. CDR3 coding DNA: TGCGCCAGCAGCCAGCGGACGCTACCCGATGAGCAGTTCTTC. Amino acids: CASSQRTLPDEQFF.

About this clonotype: The junction departs from germline at one end; a sequencing error may be responsible. The chain employs TRBV7-2 and TRBJ2-1; 9 bases are a match to TRBD2. The CDR3 consists of 14 residues. The germline V gene has CDR1 SGHTA and CDR2 FQGNSA. CDR3 nucleotides: TGTGCCAGCACCTTAGCGGGGGCCTCGAGAGAGCAGTTCTTC. Protein product: CASTLAGASREQFF.

The rearrangement uses TRBV4-1 and TRBJ2-7; maybe TRBD2 (6 bases). This CDR3 contains 15 residues. Trimming pared 3 bases from V and 2 bases from J, leaving 14 bases between. Looked up from germline, CDR1 is MGHRA and CDR2 is YSYEKL. As DNA, the CDR3 is TGCGCCAGCAGCCAGGTAGCGGCTTCAGCCTACGAGCAGTACTTC. Translating it yields CASSQVAASAYEQYF.

Only a few counts were recorded for this clonotype. The chain combines TRBV2 with TRBJ1-1; D remains unclear. CDR1 SNHLY and CDR2 FYNNEI come from the germline V gene. The CDR3 sequence is 15 residues long. V lost 4 bases and J lost 0, with 12 bases in between. CDR3 residues: CASSGGLSMNTEAFF. CDR3 DNA sequence: TGTGCCAGCAGTGGCGGATTGTCCATGAACACTGAAGCTTTCTTT.

The table lists this clonotype with many counts. The V and J genes are TRBV28 and TRBJ1-1; D gene uncertain. V was pared by 6 bases and J by 4 bases, with 9 bases between. The length of the CDR3 is 12 residues. CDR1 and CDR2 from the germline V gene are MDHEN and SYDVKM. The CDR3 spells CASRVGSTEAFF. Here the CDR3 DNA reads TGTGCCAGCAGGGTTGGGAGCACTGAAGCTTTCTTT. Using reference TRBV28 and TRBJ1-1 for the parts outside the CDR3, the full variable domain is DVKVTQSSRYLVKRTGEKVFLECVQDMDHENMFWYRQDPGLGLRLIYFSYDVKMKEKGDIPEGYSVSREKKERFSLILESASTNQTSMYLCASRVGSTEAFFGQGTRLTVV.

This clonotype showed up just a few times. CDR3 amino acids: CASSVTGTGTGELFF. The CDR3 coding sequence is TGTGCCAGCAGTGTAACCGGGACAGGGACCGGGGAGCTGTTTTTT. The gene calls are TRBV28 and TRBJ2-2; 9 nucleotides align to TRBD1. There are 15 residues in the CDR3. V was clipped by 5 bases and J by 5 bases; unmatched bases: 6. Germline loops: CDR1 MDHEN, CDR2 SYDVKM.

The chain joins TRBV28 to TRBJ2-3, with TRBD1 matching over 9 bases. Trimming cost V 6 bases and J 0 bases; bases outside gene matches: 7. This CDR3 has 16 amino acids. Germline values: CDR1 MDHEN, CDR2 SYDVKM. The CDR3 coding sequence is TGTGCCAGCAGCATCGCCGGGACAGGGAGCACAGATACGCAGTATTTT. Translating gives CASSIAGTGSTDTQYF. Combining the CDR3 with reference TRBV28 and TRBJ2-3 gives the whole variable domain DVKVTQSSRYLVKRTGEKVFLECVQDMDHENMFWYRQDPGLGLRLIYFSYDVKMKEKGDIPEGYSVSREKKERFSLILESASTNQTSMYLCASSIAGTGSTDTQYFGPGTRLTVL.

This clonotype came up many times. The V gene is TRBV14, the J gene TRBJ2-7, with 11 bases that match TRBD2. Germline V gives CDR1 SGHDN, CDR2 FVKESK. The trim removed 3 bases at V and 7 bases at J, leaving 8 bases unmatched. The CDR3 covers 15 residues. CDR3 coding DNA: TGTGCCAGCAGCCATCAACCTTTAGCGGGAGGGGAGCAGTACTTC. It codes for CASSHQPLAGGEQYF.

In this sample, this clonotype turned up a few times. The CDR3 reads CASSGQTPYQETQYF. The DNA of the CDR3 is TGTGCCAGCAGTGGACAGACTCCATACCAAGAGACCCAGTACTTC. The rearrangement links TRBV6-1 to TRBJ2-5; D might be TRBD1 (5 bases). V lost 4 bases to trimming and J lost 0 bases, with 12 bases between them. Germline CDR1 is MNHNS and CDR2 is SASEGT. The CDR3 covers 15 residues.